This T cell receptor beta chain was obtained from a study of blood T cell repertoires in COVID-19. Study information: The United States, Italy and Spain supplied acute and convalescent COVID-19 samples. PBMCs, B-cell-depleted T cells, or T cells provided the cDNA or gDNA that made up the material.

Authors' methods: Reference gene primer amplification gave estimated nucleated cell counts. Some clones are missing from TCRdb's copy, which holds only in-frame ones; the method was immunoSEQ multiplex PCR. The V and J calls and the clone size are those of that table, but D and trimming were determined from the DNA. Of about 170,000 clones in the sample, approximately 84% were seen once. The CDR3 length is 13 residues. Trimming shortened V by 10 bases and J by 2 bases, and 14 bases separated the two germline ends. The germline V gene encodes CDR1 LNHDA and CDR2 SQIVND (reference sequence). Sequencing was performed on peripheral blood. The V gene is TRBV19, the J gene TRBJ1-1; maybe TRBD1 (6 bases). This clonotype was sampled from a man aged 18 to 30 with active or convalescent COVID-19. CDR3 region: CATTGYSNTEAFF. CDR3 nucleotides: TGTGCCACCACAGGGTACTCTAACACTGAAGCTTTCTTT.